A single sample is the source of the 16 T cell receptor beta chains below, sequenced in a study of blood T cell repertoires in COVID-19. This table comes from immunoSEQ multiplex PCR, and its TCRdb copy is limited to in-frame clones, with some not included. This sample carries 95,000 or so clones, about 90% of them seen once, and the ten largest clones take 17%. The sequenced sample consisted of peripheral blood. The receptors stem from a human donor in a cohort sampled during active COVID-19.

The chain recombines TRBV20-1 with TRBJ1-3; D unresolved. Looked up from germline, CDR1 is DFQATT and CDR2 is SNEGSKA (reference sequence). The V end was cut by 6 bases, the J end by 4 bases, with 7 bases between. The CDR3 has 11 amino acids. CDR3: CSAPRGNTIYF. CDR3 in DNA: TGCAGTGCGCCCCGGGGAAACACCATATATTTT.

The chain combines TRBV21-1 with TRBJ2-7; the listed D gene, TRBD1, was not tested against the DNA. TRBV21-1 represents a pseudogene. The CDR3 has 14 residues. This CDR3 is CASSKVKGAGEQYF. The CDR3 bases are TGTGCCAGCAGCAAAGTAAAGGGGGCGGGCGAGCAGTACTTC.

The rearrangement links TRBV4-3 to TRBJ2-3; no clear D gene. Germline-derived CDR1 and CDR2 are LGHNA and YSLEER. CDR3 length: 14 residues. V lost 4 bases and J 3 bases, leaving 11 bases between the germline ends. The CDR3 loop is CASSRKSWTDTQYF. CDR3 DNA: TGCGCCAGCAGCCGAAAGAGTTGGACAGATACGCAGTATTTT.

This clone came up once. This chain joins TRBV6-5 and TRBJ1-6; 9 positions match TRBD1. Trimming removed 5 bases from V and 8 bases from J; junction bases left unmatched: 7. CDR1 MNHEY and CDR2 SVGAGI come from the germline V gene. The CDR3 extends over 15 amino acids. In DNA form, the CDR3 reads TGTGCCAGCAGTCCAGGGACAGGGTATTATTCACCCCTCCACTTT. Protein product: CASSPGTGYYSPLHF.

CDR3 sequence: CASSEDWTANYGYTF. Written as DNA, the CDR3 is TGTGCCAGCAGTGAAGATTGGACAGCAAACTATGGCTACACCTTC. The genes are TRBV6-1 and TRBJ1-2, with TRBD1 as a possible D gene (6 bases). The V gene lost 1 base and the J gene lost 2 bases, with 11 bases spanning the gap. Germline assignment: CDR1 MNHNS and CDR2 SASEGT. This CDR3 is 15 amino acids long.

This rearrangement joins TRBV5-4 to TRBJ1-1; 7 bases are a match to TRBD1. This CDR3 is built from 14 residues. Germline CDR1 is SGHNT and CDR2 is YYREEE (reference sequence). Germline trimming cut 4 bases from V and 4 bases from J; bases unmatched to any gene: 7. CDR3 in amino acids: CASSPTGVRTEAFF. The CDR3 region has the DNA TGTGCCAGCAGCCCAACAGGGGTTCGCACTGAAGCTTTCTTT. Variable domain in full (rest from reference TRBV5-4 and TRBJ1-1): ETGVTQSPTHLIKTRGQQVTLRCSSQSGHNTVSWYQQALGQGPQFIFQYYREEENGRGNFPPRFSGLQFPNYSSELNVNALELDDSALYLCASSPTGVRTEAFFGQGTRLTVV.

This chain's CDR3 is CASSQSPRRGADTQYF. The CDR3 DNA reads TGTGCCAGCAGCCAATCCCCGCGCCGGGGGGCGGATACGCAGTATTTT. The V call is TRBV4-2, the J call TRBJ2-3, with D perhaps TRBD2 (7 bases). Germline CDR1 reads LGHNA; CDR2 reads YNFKEQ. This CDR3 spans 16 amino acids. The germline V and J ends were trimmed by 2 bases and 6 bases, with 18 bases remaining between them.

The rearrangement links TRBV24-1 to TRBJ2-3; TRBD2 is a possible D gene (5 bases). The CDR3 length is 14 residues. Trimming took off 3 bases at V and 3 bases at J, with 9 bases between the two ends. Per the germline V gene, CDR1 is KGHDR and CDR2 is SFDVKD. The CDR3 DNA reads as TGTGCCACCAGTGATCCGACGGGAACAGATACGCAGTATTTT. It is translated as CATSDPTGTDTQYF.

V and J are TRBV27 and TRBJ1-2; TRBD1 agrees at 7 bases. Germline V CDR1 and CDR2: MNHEY, SMNVEV (reference sequence). The length of the CDR3 is 14 residues. V gave up 9 bases and J gave up 4 bases; unmatched junction bases: 11. The CDR3 DNA sequence: TGTGCCAGTAGACCGGGACAGAGATTCTATGGCTACACCTTC. This encodes CASRPGQRFYGYTF.

This clone was detected only once. This chain links TRBV5-1 with TRBJ1-1; no clear D gene. V was cut by 0 bases and J by 2 bases, with 8 bases left in between. The CDR3 sequence is 14 residues long. Germline CDR1 and CDR2: SGHRS and YFSETQ. The CDR3 nucleotides read TGCGCCAGCAGCTTGGCCGCAGAAAACACTGAAGCTTTCTTT. It encodes CASSLAAENTEAFF.

The genes are TRBV19 and TRBJ1-2, with D tentatively TRBD1 (5 bases). CDR1 and CDR2 from the germline V gene are LNHDA and SQIVND (reference sequence). V lost 3 bases to trimming and J lost 4 bases, with 12 bases between them. This CDR3 comprises 14 residues. In DNA, the CDR3 is TGTGCCAGTAGTATGAGGAGGGGTATCTATGGCTACACCTTC. Its protein product is CASSMRRGIYGYTF.

This clone appeared once. J is TRBJ1-2 and V is TRBV19; 7 bases are a match to TRBD1. Germline V gives CDR1 LNHDA, CDR2 SQIVND (reference sequence). The trim removed 6 bases at V and 7 bases at J, leaving 5 bases unmatched. There are 12 residues in the CDR3. CDR3 protein: CASRRQGSGYTF. CDR3 in DNA: TGTGCCAGTAGAAGACAGGGAAGTGGCTACACCTTC.

The CDR3 DNA reads as TGCGCCAGCAGCTCATTCGCCGCTAGCGGGGGGTTCTCCTACAATGAGCAGTTCTTC. Amino acid sequence: CASSSFAASGGFSYNEQFF. The rearrangement uses TRBV5-1 and TRBJ2-1; 11 positions match TRBD2. The CDR3 runs 19 residues. Germline CDR1 SGHRS, CDR2 YFSETQ. V shed 3 bases and J 0 bases; nucleotides not matched to a gene: 11. Full variable domain (rest looked up from reference TRBV5-1 and TRBJ2-1): KAGVTQTPRYLIKTRGQQVTLSCSPISGHRSVSWYQQTPGQGLQFLFEYFSETQRNKGNFPGRFSGRQFSNSRSEMNVSTLELGDSALYLCASSSFAASGGFSYNEQFFGPGTRLTVL.

The rearrangement joins TRBV27 to TRBJ1-6, with unresolved D. V lost 5 bases and J lost 13, with 12 bases in between. The germline V gene has CDR1 MNHEY and CDR2 SMNVEV (reference sequence). CDR3 size: 12 residues. CDR3 coding DNA: TGTGCCAGCAGTACCGTGACATCCCCCCTCCACTTT. Its protein is CASSTVTSPLHF.

The rearrangement joins TRBV18 to TRBJ1-2; 11 bases fit TRBD1. This CDR3 region has 15 residues. V dropped 6 bases and J dropped 6; count of bases not matched to a gene: 9. From germline, CDR1 is KGHSH and CDR2 LQKENI. The CDR3 here is CASSLGTGGLNGYTF. CDR3 nucleotide sequence: TGTGCCAGCTCCCTCGGGACAGGGGGGCTAAATGGCTACACCTTC.

The chain combines TRBV5-6 with TRBJ2-1; 10 bases align to TRBD2. Germline V gene sequence: CDR1 SGHDT, CDR2 YYEEEE. Trimming at V came to 1 base and at J to 6 bases, leaving 10 bases not matched to a gene. This CDR3 has 17 residues. The chain's CDR3 is CASSLTMQAGGANEQFF. CDR3 DNA sequence: TGTGCCAGCAGCTTGACGATGCAAGCGGGGGGGGCCAATGAGCAGTTCTTC.